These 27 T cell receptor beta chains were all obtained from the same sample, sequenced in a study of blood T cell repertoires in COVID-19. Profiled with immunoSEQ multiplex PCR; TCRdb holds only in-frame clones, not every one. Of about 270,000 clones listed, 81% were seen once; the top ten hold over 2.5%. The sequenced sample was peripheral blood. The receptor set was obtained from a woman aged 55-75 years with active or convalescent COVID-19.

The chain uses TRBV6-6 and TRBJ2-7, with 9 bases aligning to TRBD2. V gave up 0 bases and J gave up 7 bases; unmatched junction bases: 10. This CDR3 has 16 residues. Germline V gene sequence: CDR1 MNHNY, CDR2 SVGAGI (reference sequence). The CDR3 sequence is CASSYSSGGGAGEQYF. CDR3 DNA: TGTGCCAGCAGTTACTCGTCTGGCGGGGGGGCAGGGGAGCAGTACTTC.

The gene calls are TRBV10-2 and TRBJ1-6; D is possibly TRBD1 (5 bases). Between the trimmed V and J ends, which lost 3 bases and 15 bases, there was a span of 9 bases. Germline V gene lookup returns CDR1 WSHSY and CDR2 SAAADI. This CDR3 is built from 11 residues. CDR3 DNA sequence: TGCGCCAGCAGTGACGGGGGGAACCTCCACTTT. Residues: CASSDGGNLHF.

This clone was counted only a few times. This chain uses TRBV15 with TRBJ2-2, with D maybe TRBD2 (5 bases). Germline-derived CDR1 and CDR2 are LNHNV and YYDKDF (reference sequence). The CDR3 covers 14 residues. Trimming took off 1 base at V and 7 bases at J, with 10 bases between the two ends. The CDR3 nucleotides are TGTGCCACCAGCAGAGTGGCGGGTGGCGGGGAGCTGTTTTTT. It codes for CATSRVAGGGELFF.

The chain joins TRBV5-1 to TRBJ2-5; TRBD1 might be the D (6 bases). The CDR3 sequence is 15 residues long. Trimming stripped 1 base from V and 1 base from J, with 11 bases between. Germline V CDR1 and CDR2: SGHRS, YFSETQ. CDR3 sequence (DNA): TGCGCCAGCAGCTTGATGGCAGGGGCCCAAGAGACCCAGTACTTC. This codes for CASSLMAGAQETQYF.

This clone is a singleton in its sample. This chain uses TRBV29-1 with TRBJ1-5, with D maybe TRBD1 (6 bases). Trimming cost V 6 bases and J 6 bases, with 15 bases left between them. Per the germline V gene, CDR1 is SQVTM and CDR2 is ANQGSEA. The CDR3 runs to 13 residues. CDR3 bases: TGCAGCGTCGCACAGGGAGATGGTCAGCCCCAGCATTTT. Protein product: CSVAQGDGQPQHF.

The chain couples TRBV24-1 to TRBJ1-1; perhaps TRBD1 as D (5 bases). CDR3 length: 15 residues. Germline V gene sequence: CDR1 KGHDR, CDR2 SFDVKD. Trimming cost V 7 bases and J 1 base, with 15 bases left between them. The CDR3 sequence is CATRVCGTQNTEAFF. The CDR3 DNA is TGTGCCACCAGGGTTTGCGGGACTCAGAACACTGAAGCTTTCTTT.

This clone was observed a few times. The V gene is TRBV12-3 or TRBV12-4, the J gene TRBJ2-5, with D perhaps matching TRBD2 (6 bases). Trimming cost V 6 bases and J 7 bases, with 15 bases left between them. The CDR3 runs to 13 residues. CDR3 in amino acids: CASSWTNRGTQYF. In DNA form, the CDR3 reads TGTGCCAGCAGCTGGACTAATCGCGGGACCCAGTACTTC.

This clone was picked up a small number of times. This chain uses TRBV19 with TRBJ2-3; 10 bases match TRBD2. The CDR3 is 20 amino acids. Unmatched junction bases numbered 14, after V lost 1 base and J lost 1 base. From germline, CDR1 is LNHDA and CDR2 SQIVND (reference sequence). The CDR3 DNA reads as TGTGCCAGTAGTATAGCAAGGGGGCTAGCGGGGGTTCTGGGCACAGATACGCAGTATTTT. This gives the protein CASSIARGLAGVLGTDTQYF.

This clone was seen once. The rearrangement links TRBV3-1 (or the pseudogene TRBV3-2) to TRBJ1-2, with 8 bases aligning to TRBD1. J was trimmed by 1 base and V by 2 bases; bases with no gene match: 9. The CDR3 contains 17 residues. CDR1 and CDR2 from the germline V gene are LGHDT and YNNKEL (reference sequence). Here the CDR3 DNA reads TGTGCCAGCAGCCAATTACAGGGGGAAACTTTTAACTATGGCTACACCTTC. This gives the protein CASSQLQGETFNYGYTF.

As DNA, the CDR3 is TGTGCCAGCAGCTTAGGCCGGCAGGTCTCCTACGAGCAGTACTTC. Translation gives CASSLGRQVSYEQYF. The chain uses TRBV13 and TRBJ2-7; no firm D call. Trimming took 0 bases from V and 0 from J, leaving 9 bases between them. CDR3 size: 15 residues. CDR1 and CDR2 (germline): PRHDT, FYEKMQ (reference sequence).

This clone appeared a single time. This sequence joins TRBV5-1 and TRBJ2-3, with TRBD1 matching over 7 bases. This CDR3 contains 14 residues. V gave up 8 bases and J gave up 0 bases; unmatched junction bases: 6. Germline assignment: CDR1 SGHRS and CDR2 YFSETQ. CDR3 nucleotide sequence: TGCGCCAGTACAACAGGGGATAGCACAGATACGCAGTATTTT. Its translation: CASTTGDSTDTQYF.

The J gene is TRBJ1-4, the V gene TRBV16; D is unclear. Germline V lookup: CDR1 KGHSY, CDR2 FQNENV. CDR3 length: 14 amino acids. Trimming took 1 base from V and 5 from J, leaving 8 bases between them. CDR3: CASSQLTGNEKLFF. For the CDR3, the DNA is TGTGCCAGCAGCCAATTGACGGGGAATGAAAAACTGTTTTTT.

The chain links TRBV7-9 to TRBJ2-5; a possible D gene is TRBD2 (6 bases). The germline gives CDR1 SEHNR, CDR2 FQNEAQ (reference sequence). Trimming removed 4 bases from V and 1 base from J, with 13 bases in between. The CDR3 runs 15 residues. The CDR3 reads CASSSAGGFQETQYF. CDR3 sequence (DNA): TGTGCCAGCAGCTCCGCCGGGGGTTTCCAAGAGACCCAGTACTTC.

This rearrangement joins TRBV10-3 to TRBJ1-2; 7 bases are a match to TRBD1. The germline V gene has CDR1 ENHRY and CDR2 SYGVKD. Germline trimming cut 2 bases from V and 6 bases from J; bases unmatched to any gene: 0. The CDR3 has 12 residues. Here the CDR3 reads CAISEQGDGYTF. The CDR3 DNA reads TGTGCCATCAGTGAGCAGGGGGATGGCTACACCTTC.

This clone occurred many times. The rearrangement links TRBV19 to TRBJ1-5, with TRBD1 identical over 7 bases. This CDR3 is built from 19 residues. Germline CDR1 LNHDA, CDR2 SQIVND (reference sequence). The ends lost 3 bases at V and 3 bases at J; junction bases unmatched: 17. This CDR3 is CASSIQAHRGSRYNQPQHF. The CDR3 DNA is TGTGCCAGTAGTATTCAGGCCCACAGGGGCTCACGTTACAATCAGCCCCAGCATTTT.

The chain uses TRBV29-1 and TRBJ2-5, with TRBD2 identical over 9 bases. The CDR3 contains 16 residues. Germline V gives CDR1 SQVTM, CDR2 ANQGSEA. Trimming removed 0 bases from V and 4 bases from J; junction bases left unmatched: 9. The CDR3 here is CSVEDPAGGPVETQYF. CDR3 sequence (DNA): TGCAGCGTTGAAGACCCCGCGGGGGGGCCGGTAGAGACCCAGTACTTC.

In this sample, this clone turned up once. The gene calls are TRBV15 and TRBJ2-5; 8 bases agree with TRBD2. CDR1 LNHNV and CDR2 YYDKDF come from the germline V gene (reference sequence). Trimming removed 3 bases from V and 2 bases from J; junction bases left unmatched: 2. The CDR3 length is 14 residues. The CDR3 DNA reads TGTGCCACCAGCAGGGGACTAGGGCAAGAGACCCAGTACTTC. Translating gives CATSRGLGQETQYF.

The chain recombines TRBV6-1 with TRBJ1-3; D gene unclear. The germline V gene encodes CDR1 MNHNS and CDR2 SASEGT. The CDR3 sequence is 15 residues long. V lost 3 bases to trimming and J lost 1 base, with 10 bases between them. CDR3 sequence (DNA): TGTGCCAGCAGTGAGTTAGGAGGATCTGGAAACACCATATATTTT. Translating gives CASSELGGSGNTIYF.

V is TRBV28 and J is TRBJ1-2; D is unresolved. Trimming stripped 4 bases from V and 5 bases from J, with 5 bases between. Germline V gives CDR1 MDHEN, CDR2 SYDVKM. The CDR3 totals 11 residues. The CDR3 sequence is CASSWPYGYTF. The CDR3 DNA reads TGTGCCAGCAGTTGGCCGTATGGCTACACCTTC.

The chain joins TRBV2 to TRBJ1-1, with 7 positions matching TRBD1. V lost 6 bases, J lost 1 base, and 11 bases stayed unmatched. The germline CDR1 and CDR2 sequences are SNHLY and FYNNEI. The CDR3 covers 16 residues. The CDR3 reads CASRVEGGRSNTEAFF. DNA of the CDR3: TGTGCCAGCAGGGTCGAAGGGGGCAGGTCGAACACTGAAGCTTTCTTT. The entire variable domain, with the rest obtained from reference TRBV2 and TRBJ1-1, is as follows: EPEVTQTPSHQVTQMGQEVILRCVPISNHLYFYWYRQILGQKVEFLVSFYNNEISEKSEIFDDQFSVERPDGSNFTLKIRSTKLEDSAMYFCASRVEGGRSNTEAFFGQGTRLTVV.

The CDR3 is CASSLYPGLVNEQFF. The CDR3 bases are TGCGCCAGCAGCTTATATCCGGGACTAGTCAATGAGCAGTTCTTC. The rearrangement links TRBV5-1 to TRBJ2-1, with 8 positions matching TRBD2. This CDR3 spans 15 amino acids. After removal of 2 bases from V and 6 bases from J, the junction contained 7 bases not matched to a gene. From germline, CDR1 is SGHRS and CDR2 YFSETQ.

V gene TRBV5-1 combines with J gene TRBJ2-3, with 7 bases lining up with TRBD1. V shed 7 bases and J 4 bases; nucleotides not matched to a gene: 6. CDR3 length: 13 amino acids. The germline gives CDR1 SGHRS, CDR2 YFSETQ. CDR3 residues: CASAEGASDTQYF. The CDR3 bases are TGCGCCAGCGCAGAGGGGGCCTCAGATACGCAGTATTTT.

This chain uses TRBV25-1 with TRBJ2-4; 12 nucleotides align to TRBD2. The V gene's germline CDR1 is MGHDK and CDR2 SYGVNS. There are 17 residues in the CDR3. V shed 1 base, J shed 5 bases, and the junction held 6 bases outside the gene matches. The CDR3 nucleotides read TGTGCCAGCAGTGAATCGTGGCCTAGCGGGGGGGAAAACATTCAGTACTTC. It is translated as CASSESWPSGGENIQYF.

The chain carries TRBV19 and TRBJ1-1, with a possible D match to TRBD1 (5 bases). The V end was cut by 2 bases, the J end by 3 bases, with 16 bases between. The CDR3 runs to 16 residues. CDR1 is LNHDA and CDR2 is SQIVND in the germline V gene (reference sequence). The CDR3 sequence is CASSIRGRGEDTEAFF. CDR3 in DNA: TGTGCCAGTAGTATAAGGGGAAGGGGTGAGGACACTGAAGCTTTCTTT.

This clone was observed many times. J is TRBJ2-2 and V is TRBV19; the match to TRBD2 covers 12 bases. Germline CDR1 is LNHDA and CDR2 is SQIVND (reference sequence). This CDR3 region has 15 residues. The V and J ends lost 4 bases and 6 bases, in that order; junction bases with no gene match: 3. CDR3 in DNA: TGTGCCAGTAGTACTGCTAGCGGGGGGGCCGGGGAGCTGTTTTTT. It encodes CASSTASGGAGELFF.

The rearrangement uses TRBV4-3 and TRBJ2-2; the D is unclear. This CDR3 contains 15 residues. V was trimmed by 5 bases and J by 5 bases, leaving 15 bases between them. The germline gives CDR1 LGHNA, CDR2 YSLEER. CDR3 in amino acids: CASSSSFRTTGELFF. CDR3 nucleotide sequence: TGCGCCAGCAGCTCCTCCTTTCGTACTACCGGGGAGCTGTTTTTT.

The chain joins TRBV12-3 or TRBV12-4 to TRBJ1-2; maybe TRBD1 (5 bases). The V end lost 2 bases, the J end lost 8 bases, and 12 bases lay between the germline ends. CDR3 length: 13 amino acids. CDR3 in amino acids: CASSLPRQLGYTF. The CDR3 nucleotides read TGTGCCAGCAGTTTACCCCGACAGCTCGGCTACACCTTC.